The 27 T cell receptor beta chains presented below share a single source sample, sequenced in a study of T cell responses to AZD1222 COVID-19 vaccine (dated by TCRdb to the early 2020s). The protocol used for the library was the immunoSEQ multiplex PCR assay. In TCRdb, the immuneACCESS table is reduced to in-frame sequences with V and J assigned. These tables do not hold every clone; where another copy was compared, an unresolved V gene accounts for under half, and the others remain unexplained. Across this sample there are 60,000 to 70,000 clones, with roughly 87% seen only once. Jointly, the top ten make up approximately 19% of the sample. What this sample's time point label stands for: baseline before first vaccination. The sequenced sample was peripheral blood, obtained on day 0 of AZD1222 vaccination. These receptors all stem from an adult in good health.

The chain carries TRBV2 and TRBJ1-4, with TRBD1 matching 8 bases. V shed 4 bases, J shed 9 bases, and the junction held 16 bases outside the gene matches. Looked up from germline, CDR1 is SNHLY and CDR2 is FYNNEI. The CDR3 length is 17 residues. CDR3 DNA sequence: TGTGCCAGCAGTGCCGGGACAGGCAGAACGGCCGGTCAAAAACTGTTTTTT. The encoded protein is CASSAGTGRTAGQKLFF. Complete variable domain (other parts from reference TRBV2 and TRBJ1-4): EPEVTQTPSHQVTQMGQEVILRCVPISNHLYFYWYRQILGQKVEFLVSFYNNEISEKSEIFDDQFSVERPDGSNFTLKIRSTKLEDSAMYFCASSAGTGRTAGQKLFFGSGTQLSVL.

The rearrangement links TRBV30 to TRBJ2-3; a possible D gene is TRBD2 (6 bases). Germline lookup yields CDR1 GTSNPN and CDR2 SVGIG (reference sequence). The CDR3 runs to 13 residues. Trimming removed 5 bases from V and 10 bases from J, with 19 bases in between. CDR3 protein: CAWGGTTDGPQYF. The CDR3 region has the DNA TGTGCCTGGGGAGGGACCACTGACGGTCCGCAGTATTTT.

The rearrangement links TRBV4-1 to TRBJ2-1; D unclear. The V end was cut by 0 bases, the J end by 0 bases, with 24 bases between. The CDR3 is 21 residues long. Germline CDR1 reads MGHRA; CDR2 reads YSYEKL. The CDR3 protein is CASSQEGGPQALPSSYNEQFF. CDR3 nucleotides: TGCGCCAGCAGCCAAGAGGGCGGACCCCAGGCACTACCGAGCTCCTACAATGAGCAGTTCTTC.

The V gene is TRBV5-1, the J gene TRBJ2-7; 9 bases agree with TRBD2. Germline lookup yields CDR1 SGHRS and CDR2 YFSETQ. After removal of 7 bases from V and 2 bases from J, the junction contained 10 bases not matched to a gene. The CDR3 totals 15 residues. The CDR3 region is CASGLTSGRPYEQYF. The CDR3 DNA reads TGCGCCAGCGGACTTACTAGCGGGCGACCCTACGAGCAGTACTTC.

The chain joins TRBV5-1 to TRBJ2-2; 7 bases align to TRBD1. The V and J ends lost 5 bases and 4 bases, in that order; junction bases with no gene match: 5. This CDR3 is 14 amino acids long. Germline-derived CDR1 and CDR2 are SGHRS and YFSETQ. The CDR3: CASRPGQLTGELFF. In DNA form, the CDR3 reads TGCGCCAGCAGACCGGGACAGCTCACCGGGGAGCTGTTTTTT.

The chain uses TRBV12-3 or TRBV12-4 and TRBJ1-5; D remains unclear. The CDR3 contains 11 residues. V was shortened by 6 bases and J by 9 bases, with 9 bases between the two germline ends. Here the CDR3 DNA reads TGTGCCAGCAGCAAGGTGAGGCCCCAGCATTTT. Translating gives CASSKVRPQHF.

The CDR3 sequence is CASSSPGGSTQYF. CDR3 sequence (DNA): TGTGCCAGCAGTTCCCCCGGGGGGTCGACCCAGTACTTC. The chain carries TRBV5-4 and TRBJ2-5; 7 bases match TRBD2. This CDR3 comprises 13 residues. Per germline, CDR1 SGHNT and CDR2 YYREEE (reference sequence). Trimming at V came to 5 bases and at J to 7 bases, leaving 8 bases not matched to a gene. Based on the CDR3 plus reference TRBV5-4 and TRBJ2-5, the full variable domain is ETGVTQSPTHLIKTRGQQVTLRCSSQSGHNTVSWYQQALGQGPQFIFQYYREEENGRGNFPPRFSGLQFPNYSSELNVNALELDDSALYLCASSSPGGSTQYFGPGTRLLVL.

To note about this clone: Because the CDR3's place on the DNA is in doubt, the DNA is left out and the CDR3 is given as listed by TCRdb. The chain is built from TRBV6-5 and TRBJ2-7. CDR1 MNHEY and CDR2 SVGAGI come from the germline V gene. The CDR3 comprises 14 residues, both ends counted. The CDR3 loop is CASILGDRRDEQYF.

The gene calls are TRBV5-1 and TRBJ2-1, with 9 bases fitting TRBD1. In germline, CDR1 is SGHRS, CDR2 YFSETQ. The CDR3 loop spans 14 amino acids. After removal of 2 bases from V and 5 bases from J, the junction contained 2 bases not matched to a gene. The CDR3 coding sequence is TGCGCCAGCAGCTTAGGGACAGGGAACAATGAGCAGTTCTTC. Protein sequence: CASSLGTGNNEQFF.

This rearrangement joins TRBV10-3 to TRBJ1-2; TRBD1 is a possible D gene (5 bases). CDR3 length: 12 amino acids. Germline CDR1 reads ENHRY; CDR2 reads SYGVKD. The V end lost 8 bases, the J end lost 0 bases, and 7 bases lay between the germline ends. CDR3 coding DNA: TGTGCCATCGGAGGGGCTAACTATGGCTACACCTTC. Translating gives CAIGGANYGYTF.

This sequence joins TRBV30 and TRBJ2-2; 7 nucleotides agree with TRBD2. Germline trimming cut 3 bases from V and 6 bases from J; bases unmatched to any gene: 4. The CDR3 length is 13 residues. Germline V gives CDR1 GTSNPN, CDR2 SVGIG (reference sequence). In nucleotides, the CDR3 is TGTGCCTGGAGCTCGGGGGGACCCGGGGAGCTGTTTTTT. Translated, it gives CAWSSGGPGELFF.

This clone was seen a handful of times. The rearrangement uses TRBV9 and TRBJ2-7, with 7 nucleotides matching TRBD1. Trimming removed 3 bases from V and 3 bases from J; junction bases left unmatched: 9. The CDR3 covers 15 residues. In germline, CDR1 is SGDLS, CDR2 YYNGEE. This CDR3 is CASSGRTGGIYEQYF. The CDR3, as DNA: TGTGCCAGCAGCGGGAGGACAGGAGGCATCTACGAGCAGTACTTC.

The CDR3 DNA reads as TGCGCCAGCAGCTTGGAGCTGGGCCCCGGGGAGCTGTTTTTT. It codes for CASSLELGPGELFF. The V and J genes are TRBV5-1 and TRBJ2-2; no clear D. Trimming left V 0 bases short and J 6 bases short, with 9 bases between. Germline V gives CDR1 SGHRS, CDR2 YFSETQ. The CDR3 is 14 residues long.

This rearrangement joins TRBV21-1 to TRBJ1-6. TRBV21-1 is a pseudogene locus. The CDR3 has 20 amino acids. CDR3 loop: CASSKWTCVGTGRDNSPLHF. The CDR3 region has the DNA TGTGCCAGCAGCAAATGGACCTGTGTCGGAACAGGGAGGGATAATTCACCCCTCCACTTT.

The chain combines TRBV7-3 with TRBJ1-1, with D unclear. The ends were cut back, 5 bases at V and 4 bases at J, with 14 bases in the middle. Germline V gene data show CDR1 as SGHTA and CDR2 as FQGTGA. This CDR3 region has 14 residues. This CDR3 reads CASSPTADSTEAFF. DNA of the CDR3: TGTGCCAGCAGCCCAACAGCGGATAGCACTGAAGCTTTCTTT.

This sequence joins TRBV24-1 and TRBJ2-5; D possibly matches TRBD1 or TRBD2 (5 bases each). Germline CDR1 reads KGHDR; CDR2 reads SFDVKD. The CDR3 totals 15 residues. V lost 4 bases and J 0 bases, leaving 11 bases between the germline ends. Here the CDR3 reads CATSDPRGHQETQYF. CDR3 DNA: TGTGCCACCAGTGACCCAAGGGGACACCAAGAGACCCAGTACTTC.

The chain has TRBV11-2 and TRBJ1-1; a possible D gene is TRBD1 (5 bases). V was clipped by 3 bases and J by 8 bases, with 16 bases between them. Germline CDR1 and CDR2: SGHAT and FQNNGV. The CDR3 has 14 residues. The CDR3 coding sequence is TGTGCCAGCAGCTTTGCGGGGATAAACAGGGAAGCTTTCTTT. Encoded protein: CASSFAGINREAFF.

CDR3 residues: CASSDRGEAFF. The CDR3 DNA reads as TGTGCCAGCAGTGACAGGGGTGAAGCTTTCTTT. V usage is TRBV6-4 and J usage is TRBJ1-1; tentatively, D is TRBD1 (5 bases). The CDR3 covers 11 residues. Trimming left V 2 bases short and J 7 bases short, with 5 bases between. In germline, CDR1 is MRHNA, CDR2 SNTAGT.

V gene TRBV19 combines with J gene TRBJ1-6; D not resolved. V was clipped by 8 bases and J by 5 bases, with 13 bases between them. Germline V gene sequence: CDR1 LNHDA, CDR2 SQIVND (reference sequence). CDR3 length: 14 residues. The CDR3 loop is CASGRGLDNSPLHF. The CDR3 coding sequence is TGTGCCAGTGGCAGAGGTCTAGATAATTCACCCCTCCACTTT.

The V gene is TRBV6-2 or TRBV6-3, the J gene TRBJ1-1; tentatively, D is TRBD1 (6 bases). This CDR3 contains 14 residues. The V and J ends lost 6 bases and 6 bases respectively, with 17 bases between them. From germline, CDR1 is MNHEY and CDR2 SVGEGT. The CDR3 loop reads CASSRANSGAEAFF. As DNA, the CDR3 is TGTGCCAGCAGCCGCGCCAATTCAGGGGCTGAAGCTTTCTTT.

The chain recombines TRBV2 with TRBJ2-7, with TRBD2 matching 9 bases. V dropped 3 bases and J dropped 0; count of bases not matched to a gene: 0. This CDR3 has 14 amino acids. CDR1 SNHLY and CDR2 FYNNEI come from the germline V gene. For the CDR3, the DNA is TGTGCCAGCAGTGAGCGGGAGGGCTCCTACGAGCAGTACTTC. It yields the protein CASSEREGSYEQYF.

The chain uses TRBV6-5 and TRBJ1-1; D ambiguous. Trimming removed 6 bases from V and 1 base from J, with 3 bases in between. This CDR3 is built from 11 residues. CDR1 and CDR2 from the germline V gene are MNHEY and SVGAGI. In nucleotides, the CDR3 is TGTGCCAGCAGCTGGAACACTGAAGCTTTCTTT. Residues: CASSWNTEAFF.

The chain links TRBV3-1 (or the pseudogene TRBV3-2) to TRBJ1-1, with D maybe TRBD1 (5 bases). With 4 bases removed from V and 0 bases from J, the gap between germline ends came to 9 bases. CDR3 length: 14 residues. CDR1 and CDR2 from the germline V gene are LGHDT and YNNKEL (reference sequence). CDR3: CASSRLGVNTEAFF. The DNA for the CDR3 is TGTGCCAGCAGCCGCCTAGGGGTGAACACTGAAGCTTTCTTT.

CDR3 loop: CASSGQGAFAEAFF. The CDR3 DNA reads as TGTGCCAGCAGCGGACAGGGGGCGTTCGCTGAAGCTTTCTTT. The chain carries TRBV11-2 and TRBJ1-1, with 11 bases matching TRBD1. Germline assignment: CDR1 SGHAT and CDR2 FQNNGV. Losses at the gene ends were 5 bases for V and 6 bases for J; bases not matched to a gene: 5. This CDR3 comprises 14 residues.

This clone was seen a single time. DNA of the CDR3: TGTGCCAGCAGTTTCACCGGGACAGGGGGCAACGAGCAGTACTTC. It specifies CASSFTGTGGNEQYF. V is TRBV6-5 and J is TRBJ2-7; 12 nucleotides agree with TRBD1. The CDR3 is 15 amino acids. With 4 bases clipped from V and 5 bases from J, the junction kept 6 bases outside the gene matches. Germline V gene data show CDR1 as MNHEY and CDR2 as SVGAGI.

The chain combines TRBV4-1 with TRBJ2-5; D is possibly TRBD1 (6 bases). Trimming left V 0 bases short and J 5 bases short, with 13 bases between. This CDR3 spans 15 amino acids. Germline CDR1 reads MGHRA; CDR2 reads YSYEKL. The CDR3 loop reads CASSQDPGAWETQYF. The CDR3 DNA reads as TGCGCCAGCAGCCAAGATCCAGGGGCCTGGGAGACCCAGTACTTC.

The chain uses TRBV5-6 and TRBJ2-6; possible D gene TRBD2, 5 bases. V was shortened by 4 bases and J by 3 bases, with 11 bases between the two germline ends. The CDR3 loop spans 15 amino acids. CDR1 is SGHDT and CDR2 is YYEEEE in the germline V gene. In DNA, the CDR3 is TGTGCCAGCAGCCCCCTGCGGGTTGGGGCCAACGTCCTGACTTTC. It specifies CASSPLRVGANVLTF.